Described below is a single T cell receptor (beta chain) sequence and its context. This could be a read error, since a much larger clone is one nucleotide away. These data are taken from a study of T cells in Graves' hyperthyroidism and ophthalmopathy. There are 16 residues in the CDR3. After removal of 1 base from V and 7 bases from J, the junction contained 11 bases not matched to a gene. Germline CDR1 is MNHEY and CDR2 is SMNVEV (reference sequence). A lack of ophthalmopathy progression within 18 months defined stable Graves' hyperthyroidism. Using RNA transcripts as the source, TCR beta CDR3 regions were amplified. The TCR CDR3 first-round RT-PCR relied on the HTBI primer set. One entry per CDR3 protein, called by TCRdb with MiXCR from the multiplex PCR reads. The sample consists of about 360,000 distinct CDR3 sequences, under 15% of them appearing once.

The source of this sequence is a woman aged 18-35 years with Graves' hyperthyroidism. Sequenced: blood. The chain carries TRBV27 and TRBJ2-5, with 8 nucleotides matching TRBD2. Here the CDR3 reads CASSLLVGGGYPTQYF. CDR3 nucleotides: TGTGCCAGCAGTTTATTGGTGGGCGGGGGGTACCCGACCCAGTACTTC.